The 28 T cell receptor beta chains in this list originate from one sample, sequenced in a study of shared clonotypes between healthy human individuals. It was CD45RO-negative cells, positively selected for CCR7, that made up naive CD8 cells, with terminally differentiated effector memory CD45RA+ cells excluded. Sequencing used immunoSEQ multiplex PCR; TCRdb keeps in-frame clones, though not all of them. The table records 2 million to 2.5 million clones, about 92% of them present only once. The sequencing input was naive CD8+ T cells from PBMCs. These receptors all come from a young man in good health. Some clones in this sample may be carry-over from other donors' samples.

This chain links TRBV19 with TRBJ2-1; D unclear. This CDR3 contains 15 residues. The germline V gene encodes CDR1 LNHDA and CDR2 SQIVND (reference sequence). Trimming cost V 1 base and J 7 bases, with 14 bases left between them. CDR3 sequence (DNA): TGTGCCAGTAGTATAGGTGCGGCCCCTGGGAATGAGCAGTTCTTC. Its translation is CASSIGAAPGNEQFF. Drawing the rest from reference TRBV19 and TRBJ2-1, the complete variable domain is DGGITQSPKYLFRKEGQNVTLSCEQNLNHDAMYWYRQDPGQGLRLIYYSQIVNDFQKGDIAEGYSVSREKKESFPLTVTSAQKNPTAFYLCASSIGAAPGNEQFFGPGTRLTVL.

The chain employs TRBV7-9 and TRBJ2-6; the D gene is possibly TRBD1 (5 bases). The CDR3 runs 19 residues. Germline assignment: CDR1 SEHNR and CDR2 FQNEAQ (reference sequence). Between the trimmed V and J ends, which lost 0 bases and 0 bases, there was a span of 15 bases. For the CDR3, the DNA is TGTGCCAGCAGCTTAGCGAGCAGGGTGCTCGACTCTGGGGCCAACGTCCTGACTTTC. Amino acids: CASSLASRVLDSGANVLTF.

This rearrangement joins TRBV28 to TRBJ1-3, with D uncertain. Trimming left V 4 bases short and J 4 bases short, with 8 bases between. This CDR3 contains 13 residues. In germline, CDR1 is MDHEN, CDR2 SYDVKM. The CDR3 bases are TGTGCCAGCAGTTGGGGAGAGGGAAACACCATATATTTT. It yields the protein CASSWGEGNTIYF.

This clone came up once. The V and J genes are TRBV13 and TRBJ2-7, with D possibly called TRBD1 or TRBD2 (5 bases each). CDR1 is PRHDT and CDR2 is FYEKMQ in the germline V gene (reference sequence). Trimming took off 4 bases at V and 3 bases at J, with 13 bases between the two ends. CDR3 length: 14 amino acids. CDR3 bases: TGTGCCAGCAGCTCCGGGACCGTCGACTACGAGCAGTACTTC. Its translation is CASSSGTVDYEQYF. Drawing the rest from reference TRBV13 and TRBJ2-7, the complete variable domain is AAGVIQSPRHLIKEKRETATLKCYPIPRHDTVYWYQQGPGQDPQFLISFYEKMQSDKGSIPDRFSAQQFSDYHSELNMSSLELGDSALYFCASSSGTVDYEQYFGPGTRLTVT.

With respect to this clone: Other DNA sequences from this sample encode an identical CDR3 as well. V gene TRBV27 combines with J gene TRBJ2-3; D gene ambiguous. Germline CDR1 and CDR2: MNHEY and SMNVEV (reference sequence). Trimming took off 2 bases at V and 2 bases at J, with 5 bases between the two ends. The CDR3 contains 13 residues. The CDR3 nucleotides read TGTGCCAGCAGTTTACCGAACACAGATACGCAGTATTTT. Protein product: CASSLPNTDTQYF.

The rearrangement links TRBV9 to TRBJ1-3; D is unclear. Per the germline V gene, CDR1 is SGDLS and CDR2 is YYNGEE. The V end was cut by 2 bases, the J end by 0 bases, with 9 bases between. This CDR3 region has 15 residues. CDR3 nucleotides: TGTGCCAGCAGCGTCTCAGGTCCCTCTGGAAACACCATATATTTT. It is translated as CASSVSGPSGNTIYF.

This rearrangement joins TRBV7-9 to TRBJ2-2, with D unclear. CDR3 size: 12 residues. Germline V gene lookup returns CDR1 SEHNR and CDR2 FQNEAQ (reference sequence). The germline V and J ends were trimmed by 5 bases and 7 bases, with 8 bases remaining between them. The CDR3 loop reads CASSPGSGELFF. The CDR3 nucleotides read TGTGCCAGCAGCCCCGGAAGCGGGGAGCTGTTTTTT.

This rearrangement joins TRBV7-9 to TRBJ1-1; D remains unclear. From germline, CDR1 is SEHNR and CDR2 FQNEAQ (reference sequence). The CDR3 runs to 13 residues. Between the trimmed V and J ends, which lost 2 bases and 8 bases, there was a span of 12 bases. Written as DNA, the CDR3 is TGTGCCAGCAGCTTAATCGGAACGATGGAAGCTTTCTTT. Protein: CASSLIGTMEAFF.

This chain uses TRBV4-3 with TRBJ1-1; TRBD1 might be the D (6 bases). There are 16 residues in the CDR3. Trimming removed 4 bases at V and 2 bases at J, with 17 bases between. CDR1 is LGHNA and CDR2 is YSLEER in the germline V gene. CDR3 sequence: CASSRILVTGNTEAFF. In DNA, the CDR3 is TGCGCCAGCAGCCGCATATTAGTGACAGGCAACACTGAAGCTTTCTTT.

In DNA form, the CDR3 reads TGTGCCAGCAGTTCCGACCGACCTCCGAGGATCTCCTACGAGCAGTACTTC. This encodes CASSSDRPPRISYEQYF. The chain carries TRBV6-7 and TRBJ2-7; D remains unclear. TRBV6-7 is an ORF, with its function uncertain. The CDR3 loop spans 17 amino acids. V was cut by 4 bases and J by 0 bases, with 19 bases left in between.

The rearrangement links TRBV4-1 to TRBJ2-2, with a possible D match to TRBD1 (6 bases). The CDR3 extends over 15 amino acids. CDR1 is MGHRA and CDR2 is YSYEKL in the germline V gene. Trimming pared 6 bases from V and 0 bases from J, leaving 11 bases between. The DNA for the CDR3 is TGCGCCAGCAGTTTCGGGACAACGAACACCGGGGAGCTGTTTTTT. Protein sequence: CASSFGTTNTGELFF.

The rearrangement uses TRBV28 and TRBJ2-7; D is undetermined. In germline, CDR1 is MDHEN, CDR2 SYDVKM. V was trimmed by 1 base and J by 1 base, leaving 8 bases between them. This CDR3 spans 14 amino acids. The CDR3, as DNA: TGTGCCAGCAGTTTATTCGGCCGGTCCTACGAGCAGTACTTC. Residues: CASSLFGRSYEQYF.

The CDR3 is CASSILVAGGPHNEQFF. As DNA, the CDR3 is TGTGCCAGTAGTATACTGGTAGCGGGAGGGCCCCATAATGAGCAGTTCTTC. V usage is TRBV19 and J usage is TRBJ2-1, with 11 bases that match TRBD2. Germline lookup yields CDR1 LNHDA and CDR2 SQIVND (reference sequence). CDR3 length equals 17 residues. The trim removed 2 bases at V and 7 bases at J, leaving 10 bases unmatched.

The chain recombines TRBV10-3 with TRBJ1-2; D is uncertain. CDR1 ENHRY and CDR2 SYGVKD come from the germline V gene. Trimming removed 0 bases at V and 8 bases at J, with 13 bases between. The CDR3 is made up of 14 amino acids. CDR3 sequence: CAISESGTGGGYTF. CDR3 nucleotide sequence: TGTGCCATCAGTGAGTCAGGAACCGGAGGGGGCTACACCTTC.

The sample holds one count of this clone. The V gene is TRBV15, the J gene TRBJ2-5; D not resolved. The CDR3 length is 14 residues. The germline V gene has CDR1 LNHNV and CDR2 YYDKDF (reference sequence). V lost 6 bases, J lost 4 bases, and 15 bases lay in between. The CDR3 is CATSVGSLAETQYF. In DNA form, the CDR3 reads TGTGCCACCAGTGTCGGCTCCCTGGCAGAGACCCAGTACTTC.

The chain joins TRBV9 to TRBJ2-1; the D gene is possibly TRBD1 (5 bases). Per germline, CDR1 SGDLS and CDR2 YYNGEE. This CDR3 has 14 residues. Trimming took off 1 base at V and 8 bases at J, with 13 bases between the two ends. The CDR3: CASSVQGLSDEQFF. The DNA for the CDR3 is TGTGCCAGCAGCGTACAGGGCCTGTCTGATGAGCAGTTCTTC.

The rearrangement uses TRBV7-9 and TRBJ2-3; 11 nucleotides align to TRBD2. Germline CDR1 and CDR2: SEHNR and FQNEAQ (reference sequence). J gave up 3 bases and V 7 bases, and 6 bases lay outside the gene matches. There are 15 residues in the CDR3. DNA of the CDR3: TGTGCCAGCACCCAACTAGCGGGAGCGACAGATACGCAGTATTTT. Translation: CASTQLAGATDTQYF.

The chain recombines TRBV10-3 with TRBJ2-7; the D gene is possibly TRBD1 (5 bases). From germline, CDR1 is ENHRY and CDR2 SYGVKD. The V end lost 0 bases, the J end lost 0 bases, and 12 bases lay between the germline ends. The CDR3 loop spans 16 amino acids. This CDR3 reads CAISESRRAHSYEQYF. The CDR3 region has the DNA TGTGCCATCAGTGAGTCTCGCAGGGCCCACTCCTACGAGCAGTACTTC.

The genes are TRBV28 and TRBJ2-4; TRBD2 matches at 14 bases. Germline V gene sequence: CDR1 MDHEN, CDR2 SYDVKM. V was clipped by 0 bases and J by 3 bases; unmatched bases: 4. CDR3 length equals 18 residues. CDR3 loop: CASSLWGTSGSYKNIQYF. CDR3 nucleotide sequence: TGTGCCAGCAGTTTATGGGGGACTAGCGGGAGTTACAAAAACATTCAGTACTTC.

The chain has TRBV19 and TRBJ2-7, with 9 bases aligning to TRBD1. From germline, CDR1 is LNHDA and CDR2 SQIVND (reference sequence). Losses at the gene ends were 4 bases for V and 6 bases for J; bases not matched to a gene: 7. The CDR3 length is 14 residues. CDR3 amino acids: CASSTVQGAVEQYF. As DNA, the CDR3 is TGTGCCAGTAGTACAGTACAGGGGGCGGTCGAGCAGTACTTC.

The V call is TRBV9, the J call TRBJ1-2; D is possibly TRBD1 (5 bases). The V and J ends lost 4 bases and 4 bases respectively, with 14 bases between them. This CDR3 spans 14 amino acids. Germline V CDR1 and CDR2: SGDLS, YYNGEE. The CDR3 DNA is TGTGCCAGCAGCCCCCGAGACAGTACCTATGGCTACACCTTC. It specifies CASSPRDSTYGYTF.

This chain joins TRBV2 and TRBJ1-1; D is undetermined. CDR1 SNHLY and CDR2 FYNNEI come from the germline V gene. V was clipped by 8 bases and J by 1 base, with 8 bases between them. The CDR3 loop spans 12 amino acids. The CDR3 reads CASERENTEAFF. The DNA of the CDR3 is TGTGCCAGCGAGAGGGAGAACACTGAAGCTTTCTTT.

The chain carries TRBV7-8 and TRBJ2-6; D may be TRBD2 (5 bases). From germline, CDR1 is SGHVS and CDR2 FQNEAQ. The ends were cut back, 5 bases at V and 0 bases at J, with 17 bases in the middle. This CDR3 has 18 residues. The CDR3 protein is CASSPRTGNYSGANVLTF. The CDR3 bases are TGTGCCAGCAGCCCTAGGACGGGAAATTACTCTGGGGCCAACGTCCTGACTTTC.

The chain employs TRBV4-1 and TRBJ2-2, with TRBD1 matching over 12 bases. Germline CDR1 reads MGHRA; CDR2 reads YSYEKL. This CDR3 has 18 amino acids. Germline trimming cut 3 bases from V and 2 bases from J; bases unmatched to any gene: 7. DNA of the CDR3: TGCGCCAGCAGCCAGACGGGACAGGGGGCGCCCAACACCGGGGAGCTGTTTTTT. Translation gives CASSQTGQGAPNTGELFF.

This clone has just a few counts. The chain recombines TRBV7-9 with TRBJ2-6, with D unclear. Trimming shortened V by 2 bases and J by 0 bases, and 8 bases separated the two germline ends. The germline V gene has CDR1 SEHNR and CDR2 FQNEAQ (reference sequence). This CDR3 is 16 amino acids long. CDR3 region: CASSLLDRSGANVLTF. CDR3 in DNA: TGTGCCAGCAGCTTACTTGACCGCTCTGGGGCCAACGTCCTGACTTTC.

CDR3 bases: TGTGCCAGCAGCTTGGTTCTTCCAGTTTCTTCCTACAATGAGCAGTTCTTC. Its translation: CASSLVLPVSSYNEQFF. V and J are TRBV5-6 and TRBJ2-1; D unclear. Germline lookup yields CDR1 SGHDT and CDR2 YYEEEE. V lost 0 bases to trimming and J lost 1 base, with 14 bases between them. The CDR3 length is 17 residues.

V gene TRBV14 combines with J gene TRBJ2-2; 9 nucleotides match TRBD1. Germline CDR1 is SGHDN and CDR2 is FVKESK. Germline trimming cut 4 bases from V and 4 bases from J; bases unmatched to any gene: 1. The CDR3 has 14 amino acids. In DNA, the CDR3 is TGTGCCAGCAGCCTGACAGGGGGCACCGGGGAGCTGTTTTTT. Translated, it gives CASSLTGGTGELFF.

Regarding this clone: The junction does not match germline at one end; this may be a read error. The CDR3 loop reads CASSVSDRGTQKTQYF. CDR3 in DNA: TGTGCCAGCAGTGTTTCGGACAGGGGAACCCAAAAGACCCAGTACTTC. The V call is TRBV6-1, the J call TRBJ2-5; 9 positions match TRBD1. This CDR3 has 16 amino acids. Germline CDR1 MNHNS, CDR2 SASEGT.